A selection of T cell receptor beta chains follows, all from one sample in a study of graft-versus-host responses after intestinal transplantation. Their antigens are not known. Sequenced by immunoSEQ multiplex PCR; TCRdb stores in-frame clones only, minus some. Counted here are more than 85,000 clones, approximately 94% occurring once; the ten biggest clones make up about 2%. The sample was unstimulated CD8+ T cells sorted from spleen or lymph node cells, taken before intestinal transplant. The receptors stem from a human donor who received an intestinal transplant. Both conserved end residues are part of each CDR3. The D gene is left open where the match is weak. Size is omitted from some rows. Given values are once, few, many or a class for expanded clones.

abundance	d_gene	v_gene	j_gene	CDR3aa	CDR3nt
once	NA	TRBV5-6	TRBJ2-1	CASSLGVWNEQFF	TGTGCCAGCAGCTTGGGCGTTTGGAATGAGCAGTTCTTC
once	NA	TRBV7-9	TRBJ2-3	CASSAKQGYGPDTQYF	TGTGCCAGCAGCGCAAAACAGGGATACGGGCCAGATACGCAGTATTTT
NA	NA	TRBV29-1	TRBJ2-5	CSVEGRSRRETQYF	TGCAGCGTTGAGGGCAGATCTCGTCGGGAGACCCAGTACTTC
NA	TRBD1	TRBV9	TRBJ2-3	CASSSGTGKDTQYF	TGTGCCAGCAGCTCGGGGACAGGGAAAGATACGCAGTATTTT
NA	NA	TRBV9	TRBJ2-3	CASSVGGVRSTDTQYF	TGTGCCAGCAGCGTAGGTGGAGTCCGGAGCACAGATACGCAGTATTTT
NA	NA	TRBV10-3	TRBJ2-3	CAISESSPSGGSYTDTQYF	TGTGCCATCAGTGAGTCGTCCCCAAGTGGGGGGAGTTACACAGATACGCAGTATTTT
NA	TRBD2	TRBV7-2	TRBJ2-3	CASSLGLAGGRTDTQYF	TGTGCCAGCAGCTTGGGACTAGCGGGGGGACGCACAGATACGCAGTATTTT
NA	TRBD2	TRBV7-2	TRBJ2-3	CASSLVGAGDTDTQYF	TGTGCCAGCAGCTTAGTAGGGGCGGGGGACACAGATACGCAGTATTTT
NA	NA	TRBV25-1	TRBJ1-5	CASREIPGRNQPQHF	TGTGCCAGCCGTGAAATTCCAGGGAGGAATCAGCCCCAGCATTTT
NA	NA	TRBV7-8	TRBJ1-1	CASSQGAYEAFF	TGTGCCAGCAGCCAGGGCGCGTATGAAGCTTTCTTT
NA	TRBD2	TRBV7-9	TRBJ2-7	CASSRLAGGSYEQYF	TGTGCCAGCAGCAGACTAGCGGGGGGATCCTACGAGCAGTACTTC
NA	NA	TRBV9	TRBJ1-4	CASSGLNEKLFF	TGTGCCAGCAGCGGACTAAATGAAAAACTGTTTTTT
NA	TRBD1	TRBV5-5	TRBJ2-7	CASSLGTGKFQDEQYF	TGTGCCAGCAGCTTGGGGACAGGGAAATTTCAGGACGAGCAGTACTTC
NA	TRBD1	TRBV9	TRBJ1-5	CASSPGTGPSSNQPQHF	TGTGCCAGCAGCCCAGGGACAGGGCCTTCTAGCAATCAGCCCCAGCATTTT
NA	NA	TRBV12-5	TRBJ2-2	CASGLFLSLEYTGELFF	TGTGCTAGTGGTTTGTTTCTTAGCCTAGAATACACCGGGGAGCTGTTTTTT
NA	TRBD2	TRBV7-9	TRBJ2-7	CASREGTSSYEQYF	TGTGCCAGCAGGGAAGGGACTAGTTCCTACGAGCAGTACTTC
few	TRBD1	TRBV4-1	TRBJ1-4	CASSQLGQGEEKLFF	TGCGCCAGCAGCCAGCTCGGACAGGGAGAGGAAAAACTGTTTTTT
NA	NA	TRBV5-1	TRBJ1-1	CASSLVDTGLLVTEAFF	TGCGCCAGCAGCTTGGTAGATACAGGGTTGTTGGTCACTGAAGCTTTCTTT
NA	NA	TRBV5-4	TRBJ2-2	CASSLKLLANTGELFF	TGTGCCAGCAGCTTGAAGCTGTTGGCGAACACCGGGGAGCTGTTTTTT
NA	TRBD1	TRBV10-2	TRBJ2-7	CASSESFPGQGSSSYEQYF	TGCGCCAGCAGTGAGTCATTCCCGGGACAGGGTTCGAGCTCCTACGAGCAGTACTTC
NA	NA	TRBV19	TRBJ1-5	CASSITPWEDQPQHF	TGTGCCAGTAGTATAACACCCTGGGAGGATCAGCCCCAGCATTTT
NA	NA	TRBV19	TRBJ1-1	CASSMVARSEAFF	TGTGCCAGTAGTATGGTAGCGAGGTCTGAAGCTTTCTTT
NA	NA	TRBV19	TRBJ2-7	CASSIEGGANYEQYF	TGTGCCAGTAGTATAGAAGGGGGGGCGAACTACGAGCAGTACTTC
NA	TRBD1	TRBV29-1	TRBJ2-3	CSVDGTVYEADTQYF	TGCAGCGTGGACGGGACAGTCTACGAGGCAGATACGCAGTATTTT
NA	TRBD1	TRBV15	TRBJ1-1	CATSSYGQENTEAFF	TGTGCCACCAGCAGCTACGGACAGGAGAACACTGAAGCTTTCTTT
NA	TRBD2	TRBV9	TRBJ2-2	CASSGAATSGVTTGELFF	TGTGCCAGCAGCGGAGCCGCGACTAGCGGGGTAACCACCGGGGAGCTGTTTTTT
NA	TRBD1	TRBV6-5	TRBJ1-2	CASSYLGQDYGYTF	TGTGCCAGCAGTTACTTGGGACAGGACTATGGCTACACCTTC
NA	TRBD1	TRBV19	TRBJ1-5	CASSISTGGYQPQHF	TGTGCCAGTAGTATCTCGACAGGGGGTTATCAGCCCCAGCATTTT
NA	NA	TRBV23-1	TRBJ1-1	CASSQKQGFKSTEAFF	TGCGCCAGCAGTCAAAAACAGGGATTCAAGTCCACTGAAGCTTTCTTT
NA	TRBD2	TRBV27	TRBJ2-5	CASSLTSGGVQETQYF	TGTGCCAGCAGTTTGACTAGCGGGGGAGTTCAAGAGACCCAGTACTTC
NA	TRBD2	TRBV11-3	TRBJ2-3	CASSSRLANTDTQYF	TGTGCCAGCAGCTCTCGACTAGCTAACACAGATACGCAGTATTTT
NA	NA	TRBV15	TRBJ2-1	CATSRDRGSYNEQFF	TGTGCCACCAGCAGAGATAGGGGCTCCTACAATGAGCAGTTCTTC
NA	NA	TRBV7-9	TRBJ2-5	CASSRESGSGETQYF	TGTGCCAGCAGCCGAGAGAGCGGCTCGGGGGAGACCCAGTACTTC
NA	NA	TRBV4-3	TRBJ1-1	CASSQGGPMNTEAFF	TGCGCCAGCAGCCAAGGGGGCCCCATGAACACTGAAGCTTTCTTT
NA	TRBD1	TRBV4-3	TRBJ1-2	CASSQSAGTGLYGYTF	TGCGCCAGCAGCCAATCCGCCGGGACAGGGCTCTATGGCTACACCTTC
NA	TRBD1	TRBV5-4	TRBJ2-7	CASSLEPGGQAYEQYF	TGTGCCAGCAGCTTGGAGCCAGGGGGCCAGGCCTACGAGCAGTACTTC
NA	NA	TRBV13	TRBJ2-1	CASSLIATGTFYNEQFF	TGTGCCAGCAGCTTAATAGCGACAGGCACATTCTACAATGAGCAGTTCTTC